This note documents a single TCR beta chain sequence. The antigen remains undetermined. Healthy Caucasian individuals made up all the donors. This CDR3 spans 15 amino acids. Germline V CDR1 and CDR2: KGHDR, SFDVKD. V was trimmed by 2 bases and J by 3 bases, leaving 10 bases between them. The record originates from a study of identical twins. TCRdb processed the 5' RACE reads anew with MiXCR; each CDR3 protein has one entry. The data show 500,000 or so distinct CDR3 sequences, 11% to 15% seen once. Study observations and caveats: Cord blood's abundant beta clonotypes had fewer insertions, unlike memory repertoires.

The sample was also linked to a second study, of yellow fever vaccine responses in identical twins.

The sequencing sample was made of CD4+ T cells sorted from blood. The chain uses TRBV24-1 and TRBJ2-1; tentatively, D is TRBD2 (6 bases). This receptor was obtained from a young woman in good health. The CDR3 DNA is TGTGCCACCAGTGATTCTACGGGGGACTACAATGAGCAGTTCTTC. It codes for CATSDSTGDYNEQFF.